The 30 T cell receptor beta chains below were found in one sample sequenced in a study of shared clonotypes between healthy human individuals. Libraries were prepared by immunoSEQ multiplex PCR; TCRdb keeps only in-frame clonotypes and omits some of them. The data contain about 1.5 million clones, approximately 96% of them singletons. Sequencing was performed on naive CD4+ T cells sorted from blood. The sample's subset: CD45RA+ positively selected. The receptors originated from a man aged 25-40 years in good health.

This clone came up once. The rearrangement joins TRBV18 to TRBJ2-3, with D unresolved. The CDR3 length is 14 residues. Germline V gene lookup returns CDR1 KGHSH and CDR2 LQKENI. The V end lost 1 base, the J end lost 1 base, and 6 bases lay between the germline ends. CDR3 nucleotides: TGTGCCAGCTCACCACTCGTAGGCACAGATACGCAGTATTTT. Protein product: CASSPLVGTDTQYF.

The genes are TRBV5-6 and TRBJ2-5, with TRBD2 matching over 7 bases. The germline V gene has CDR1 SGHDT and CDR2 YYEEEE. This CDR3 has 15 residues. The J segment lost 3 bases and the V segment lost 2 bases, leaving 7 bases of the junction unmatched. The CDR3 sequence is CASSFRLGREETQYF. CDR3 sequence (DNA): TGTGCCAGCAGCTTTAGGTTGGGGAGGGAAGAGACCCAGTACTTC.

To note about this clone: This sample includes further DNA sequences coding for the same CDR3. The rearrangement uses TRBV5-6 and TRBJ1-1; a possible D gene is TRBD1 (6 bases). The CDR3 runs 18 residues. V was shortened by 5 bases and J by 4 bases, with 27 bases between the two germline ends. The germline V gene encodes CDR1 SGHDT and CDR2 YYEEEE. The CDR3 region is CASRAGAGTGRWGTEAFF. The CDR3 bases are TGTGCCAGCAGGGCGGGGGCGGGCACAGGGCGTTGGGGCACTGAAGCTTTCTTT.

V is TRBV7-9 and J is TRBJ2-2; D remains ambiguous. Germline CDR1 reads SEHNR; CDR2 reads FQNEAQ (reference sequence). The CDR3 is made up of 15 amino acids. The V and J ends lost 2 bases and 0 bases respectively, with 7 bases between them. DNA of the CDR3: TGTGCCAGCAGCTTATGGCTAGCGAACACCGGGGAGCTGTTTTTT. It encodes CASSLWLANTGELFF.

The rearrangement joins TRBV28 to TRBJ2-6, with 10 bases that match TRBD1. Trimming removed 2 bases from V and 0 bases from J; junction bases left unmatched: 4. The length of the CDR3 is 18 residues. From germline, CDR1 is MDHEN and CDR2 SYDVKM. DNA for the CDR3: TGTGCCAGCAGTTTACCGGGACAGGGGTTCTCTGGGGCCAACGTCCTGACTTTC. It codes for CASSLPGQGFSGANVLTF.

The CDR3 is CASSQGTGPTYNEQFF. CDR3 in DNA: TGTGCCAGCAGCCAAGGTACGGGGCCCACCTACAATGAGCAGTTCTTC. The genes are TRBV14 and TRBJ2-1; D could derive from TRBD1 or TRBD2 (5 bases each). Germline V gene lookup returns CDR1 SGHDN and CDR2 FVKESK. Trimming stripped 1 base from V and 2 bases from J, with 12 bases between. The CDR3 loop spans 16 amino acids.

The rearrangement uses TRBV11-2 and TRBJ2-5, with D perhaps matching TRBD2 (6 bases). V was shortened by 0 bases and J by 5 bases, with 16 bases between the two germline ends. Germline-derived CDR1 and CDR2 are SGHAT and FQNNGV. The CDR3 length is 16 residues. DNA of the CDR3: TGTGCCAGCAGCTTAGATCGCTCGGGAGCCTTGGAGACCCAGTACTTC. Encoded protein: CASSLDRSGALETQYF.

This sequence joins TRBV5-6 and TRBJ2-7; possibly TRBD1 or TRBD2 for D (5 bases each). Germline loops: CDR1 SGHDT, CDR2 YYEEEE. Trimming cost V 2 bases and J 4 bases, with 10 bases left between them. This CDR3 spans 13 amino acids. The CDR3 here is CASSFQGRYEQYF. CDR3 bases: TGTGCCAGCAGCTTCCAGGGACGGTACGAGCAGTACTTC.

The genes are TRBV15 and TRBJ2-7; D possibly corresponds to TRBD2 (6 bases). Germline V gene lookup returns CDR1 LNHNV and CDR2 YYDKDF (reference sequence). The CDR3 contains 15 residues. V lost 6 bases to trimming and J lost 0 bases, with 15 bases between them. The CDR3 DNA reads as TGTGCCACCAGTACTAGTAGCGGCCGCTCCTACGAGCAGTACTTC. Translation gives CATSTSSGRSYEQYF.

The DNA for the CDR3 is TGTGCCAGCGTGCGAGACTCAAATGAGCAGTTCTTC. As protein: CASVRDSNEQFF. The V gene is TRBV6-1, the J gene TRBJ2-1; D is undetermined. The CDR3 is 12 amino acids. Per the germline V gene, CDR1 is MNHNS and CDR2 is SASEGT. Trimming stripped 8 bases from V and 7 bases from J, with 12 bases between.

This clone has only a few counts. The rearrangement links TRBV4-1 to TRBJ2-7; the D gene is possibly TRBD1 (5 bases). V lost 4 bases to trimming and J lost 4 bases, with 17 bases between them. The CDR3 runs 15 residues. From germline, CDR1 is MGHRA and CDR2 YSYEKL. CDR3 nucleotides: TGCGCCAGCAGCCTCGATAGGGGCAGGGTATACGAGCAGTACTTC. This encodes CASSLDRGRVYEQYF.

The V gene is TRBV5-6, the J gene TRBJ2-1; D possibly corresponds to TRBD2 (6 bases). Germline V CDR1 and CDR2: SGHDT, YYEEEE. Trimming cost V 3 bases and J 9 bases, with 22 bases left between them. The CDR3 is 16 amino acids. The CDR3 DNA sequence: TGTGCCAGCAGCTCCCCCGGGACTCCCTTTAGGGGTGAGCAGTTCTTC. Residues: CASSSPGTPFRGEQFF.

The V gene is TRBV15, the J gene TRBJ2-5; TRBD1 or TRBD2 may be the D gene (5 bases each). The CDR3 is 13 amino acids. Trimming removed 5 bases at V and 7 bases at J, with 14 bases between. CDR1 and CDR2 (germline): LNHNV, YYDKDF (reference sequence). DNA of the CDR3: TGTGCCACCAGCCCTCCTCGTGGGGGGACCCAGTACTTC. This codes for CATSPPRGGTQYF.

This clone was picked up one time. Other DNA sequences within the sample encode an identical CDR3. CDR3 sequence reads: CASRRGGGSYEQYF. CDR3 nucleotides: TGTGCCAGCAGGAGAGGTGGGGGGTCCTACGAGCAGTACTTC. This sequence joins TRBV13 and TRBJ2-7, with D possibly TRBD2 on 6 matching bases. Trimming shortened V by 6 bases and J by 1 base, and 13 bases separated the two germline ends. From germline, CDR1 is PRHDT and CDR2 FYEKMQ (reference sequence). The CDR3 runs to 14 residues.

The chain carries TRBV2 and TRBJ2-1; a weak D match, TRBD2 (6 bases). The germline V and J ends were trimmed by 1 base and 8 bases, with 12 bases remaining between them. Germline lookup yields CDR1 SNHLY and CDR2 FYNNEI. There are 14 residues in the CDR3. The CDR3 reads CASSEDLAMYEQFF. In DNA form, the CDR3 reads TGTGCCAGCAGTGAAGATCTAGCGATGTATGAGCAGTTCTTC. The variable domain in full, completed from reference TRBV2 and TRBJ2-1, reads EPEVTQTPSHQVTQMGQEVILRCVPISNHLYFYWYRQILGQKVEFLVSFYNNEISEKSEIFDDQFSVERPDGSNFTLKIRSTKLEDSAMYFCASSEDLAMYEQFFGPGTRLTVL.

The rearrangement links TRBV11-2 to TRBJ2-1, with 7 bases that match TRBD1. There are 14 residues in the CDR3. The germline CDR1 and CDR2 sequences are SGHAT and FQNNGV. V gave up 5 bases and J gave up 6 bases; unmatched junction bases: 7. The CDR3 reads CASSPVRGRNEQFF. The CDR3 coding sequence is TGTGCCAGCAGCCCTGTGAGGGGGCGCAATGAGCAGTTCTTC.

V usage is TRBV5-1 and J usage is TRBJ2-2, with 7 bases lining up with TRBD1. This CDR3 contains 14 residues. V lost 3 bases and J lost 8; bases outside the gene matches: 7. CDR1 and CDR2 from the germline V gene are SGHRS and YFSETQ. For the CDR3, the DNA is TGCGCCAGCAGCTCACAGGGGCCTCGAGGGGAGCTGTTTTTT. Its protein product is CASSSQGPRGELFF. Variable domain in full (rest from reference TRBV5-1 and TRBJ2-2): KAGVTQTPRYLIKTRGQQVTLSCSPISGHRSVSWYQQTPGQGLQFLFEYFSETQRNKGNFPGRFSGRQFSNSRSEMNVSTLELGDSALYLCASSSQGPRGELFFGEGSRLTVL.

V and J are TRBV19 and TRBJ1-5, with TRBD1 matching over 11 bases. The length of the CDR3 is 18 residues. Germline CDR1 LNHDA, CDR2 SQIVND (reference sequence). Germline trimming cut 5 bases from V and 0 bases from J; bases unmatched to any gene: 9. CDR3 amino acids: CASSGRDRGAYSNQPQHF. The CDR3 DNA follows: TGTGCCAGTAGTGGCCGGGACAGGGGGGCATATAGCAATCAGCCCCAGCATTTT.

This chain joins TRBV5-1 and TRBJ2-2, with D perhaps matching TRBD1 (6 bases). The V gene's germline CDR1 is SGHRS and CDR2 YFSETQ. The CDR3 sequence is 16 residues long. The germline V and J ends were trimmed by 4 bases and 3 bases, with 16 bases remaining between them. CDR3 sequence: CASSLGARHYTGELFF. The CDR3 DNA sequence: TGCGCCAGCAGCCTGGGGGCTAGGCACTACACCGGGGAGCTGTTTTTT.

This rearrangement joins TRBV10-3 to TRBJ2-3; the D gene is possibly TRBD2 (5 bases). Germline-derived CDR1 and CDR2 are ENHRY and SYGVKD. V lost 9 bases and J 0 bases, leaving 13 bases between the germline ends. This CDR3 spans 14 amino acids. The CDR3, as DNA: TGTGCCATTCGGAGGACTTTGAGCACAGATACGCAGTATTTT. It encodes CAIRRTLSTDTQYF.

J is TRBJ1-1 and V is TRBV25-1; TRBD1 matches 8 bases. Germline-derived CDR1 and CDR2 are MGHDK and SYGVNS. Trimming cost V 6 bases and J 3 bases; bases outside gene matches: 6. CDR3 length: 14 amino acids. CDR3 bases: TGTGCCAGCAGAAGACAGGGGATATACACTGAAGCTTTCTTT. Encoded protein: CASRRQGIYTEAFF.

The V call is TRBV6-5, the J call TRBJ2-5, with a weak D call TRBD1 (6 bases). Per germline, CDR1 MNHEY and CDR2 SVGAGI. CDR3 length equals 13 residues. V lost 5 bases and J 4 bases, leaving 11 bases between the germline ends. CDR3 protein: CASSNRAGETQYF. For the CDR3, the DNA is TGTGCCAGCAGTAACAGGGCTGGAGAGACCCAGTACTTC.

The J gene is TRBJ2-2, the V gene TRBV18, with D perhaps TRBD2 (5 bases). Germline lookup yields CDR1 KGHSH and CDR2 LQKENI. This CDR3 spans 16 amino acids. Trimming pared 4 bases from V and 3 bases from J, leaving 15 bases between. CDR3 protein: CASSRPRGIDTGELFF. As DNA, the CDR3 is TGTGCCAGCTCACGTCCCAGAGGGATTGACACCGGGGAGCTGTTTTTT.

The chain has TRBV7-9 and TRBJ2-7, with TRBD2 matching over 9 bases. Germline loops: CDR1 SEHNR, CDR2 FQNEAQ (reference sequence). The CDR3 is 15 amino acids. Trimming cost V 2 bases and J 3 bases; bases outside gene matches: 5. CDR3 in DNA: TGTGCCAGCAGCTTATGGCTAGCGGGAATCTACGAGCAGTACTTC. Protein product: CASSLWLAGIYEQYF.

This clone was seen a handful of times. The chain is built from TRBV19 and TRBJ1-5, with unresolved D. The CDR3 loop spans 12 amino acids. The V gene's germline CDR1 is LNHDA and CDR2 SQIVND (reference sequence). The V end was cut by 0 bases, the J end by 4 bases, with 1 base between. The CDR3 bases are TGTGCCAGTAGTATAGAGAATCAGCCCCAGCATTTT. This translates into CASSIENQPQHF.

This rearrangement joins TRBV4-3 to TRBJ2-3; D gene uncertain. The CDR3 runs to 13 residues. Trimming cost V 0 bases and J 4 bases, with 5 bases left between them. Germline CDR1 LGHNA, CDR2 YSLEER. Here the CDR3 reads CASSQEKSDTQYF. The CDR3 DNA sequence: TGCGCCAGCAGCCAAGAGAAATCAGATACGCAGTATTTT.

The gene calls are TRBV19 and TRBJ2-7, with 9 bases that match TRBD2. V lost 5 bases to trimming and J lost 1 base; unmatched junction nucleotides: 6. CDR1 is LNHDA, CDR2 SQIVND, per germline (reference sequence). The CDR3 length is 15 residues. The CDR3 DNA follows: TGTGCCAGTAGTTTGTCAGCGGGAGGTTCCTACGAGCAGTACTTC. Encoded protein: CASSLSAGGSYEQYF.

With regard to this clone: One end of the junction fails to match germline, which may point to a read error. This chain connects TRBV9 to TRBJ2-1; 15 bases match TRBD2. Germline CDR1 and CDR2: SGDLS and YYNGEE. The CDR3 contains 14 residues. In nucleotides, the CDR3 is TGTGCCAGCAGCGCGGGACTAGCGGGAGGCCCCCCCGTCTTC. It specifies CASSAGLAGGPPVF.

The chain uses TRBV5-1 and TRBJ2-7; 11 nucleotides line up with TRBD2. The CDR3 runs 17 residues. Germline V CDR1 and CDR2: SGHRS, YFSETQ. The V and J ends lost 4 bases and 0 bases, in that order; junction bases with no gene match: 9. In DNA, the CDR3 is TGCGCCAGCAGCCCCCAGATAGCGGGAGGGTACTCCTACGAGCAGTACTTC. The encoded protein is CASSPQIAGGYSYEQYF.

On this clone: Other nucleotide sequences from this sample produce the same CDR3. J is TRBJ2-1 and V is TRBV5-1, with 8 bases lining up with TRBD2. CDR1 is SGHRS and CDR2 is YFSETQ in the germline V gene. V was clipped by 2 bases and J by 7 bases; unmatched bases: 5. The CDR3 sequence is 14 residues long. This CDR3 is CASSLSGSRNEQFF. CDR3 bases: TGCGCCAGCAGCTTAAGCGGGAGTAGAAATGAGCAGTTCTTC.